This note documents a single T cell receptor beta chain sequence. As yet, its antigen is unknown. This sample is drawn from a study of CD8+ T cells in alopecia areata. The CDR3 is 15 amino acids. From germline, CDR1 is LNHNV and CDR2 YYDKDF (reference sequence). V was cut by 5 bases and J by 0 bases, with 14 bases left in between. Treatment given: oral pan-JAK inhibitor, 5-10 mg twice daily. Extraction of RNA preceded its reverse transcription into cDNA, which served as the sequencing template. Libraries were prepared by immunoSEQ multiplex PCR; TCRdb keeps only in-frame clonotypes and omits some of them. Of about 180,000 clones in the sample, about 54% are singletons; the top ten hold roughly 16%. Findings and limits, study-wide: Throughout tofacitinib, many expanded lesional clones continued to persist in scalp and blood. Across lesional scalp, and particularly alopecia totalis/universalis, clonality surpassed that of normal scalp.

The chain links TRBV15 to TRBJ2-7; possibly TRBD1 for D (5 bases). The specimen comprised CD4+ T cells sorted from blood, sampled at roughly week 58, from a patient treated with tofacitinib. This clonotype was obtained from a human donor with alopecia areata. CDR3 sequence (DNA): TGTGCCACCAGCGCCGGGCCAAGGGGCTCCTACGAGCAGTACTTC. Residues: CATSAGPRGSYEQYF.